One sample yielded the 29 T cell receptor beta chains listed below, sequenced in a study of somatic mutations in cytotoxic T cells in rheumatoid arthritis. TCRdb's copy holds only in-frame clones and misses some; the assay was immunoSEQ multiplex PCR. The repertoire consists of 13,000 to 15,000 clones, with 70% to 85% occurring once and the leading ten covering approximately 27%. The specimen sequenced was CD8+ T cells sorted from blood. The receptors originated from an adult with rheumatoid arthritis.

This chain uses TRBV27 with TRBJ1-5; no definite D call. V was pared by 5 bases and J by 3 bases, with 5 bases between. Germline loops: CDR1 MNHEY, CDR2 SMNVEV (reference sequence). The CDR3 sequence is 12 residues long. The CDR3 DNA reads TGTGCCAGCAGTCCGTACAATCAGCCCCAGCATTTT. This translates into CASSPYNQPQHF.

The rearrangement uses TRBV11-2 and TRBJ1-3, with D unclear. The germline V gene encodes CDR1 SGHAT and CDR2 FQNNGV. The CDR3 runs to 13 residues. V dropped 3 bases and J dropped 0 bases, with 3 bases sitting between them. The CDR3 coding sequence is TGTGCCAGCAGCTTGTACTCTGGAAACACCATATATTTT. Translation gives CASSLYSGNTIYF.

A single count supports this clone. This chain uses TRBV9 with TRBJ1-2, with no clear D. Germline V gene data show CDR1 as SGDLS and CDR2 as YYNGEE. The ends were cut back, 0 bases at V and 4 bases at J, with 7 bases in the middle. The CDR3 runs to 13 residues. CDR3 in DNA: TGTGCCAGCAGCGTAGGAGGGTCCTATGGCTACACCTTC. Its translation is CASSVGGSYGYTF.

The gene calls are TRBV2 and TRBJ2-1; possibly TRBD1 for D (6 bases). The CDR3 loop spans 15 amino acids. V lost 2 bases, J lost 8 bases, and 16 bases lay in between. CDR1 and CDR2 (germline): SNHLY, FYNNEI. DNA of the CDR3: TGTGCCAGCAGTGAATATGGGCCAGGGGACCATGAGCAGTTCTTC. Translated: CASSEYGPGDHEQFF. Drawing the rest from reference TRBV2 and TRBJ2-1, the complete variable domain is EPEVTQTPSHQVTQMGQEVILRCVPISNHLYFYWYRQILGQKVEFLVSFYNNEISEKSEIFDDQFSVERPDGSNFTLKIRSTKLEDSAMYFCASSEYGPGDHEQFFGPGTRLTVL.

The chain's CDR3 is CASSLGLAGGKTGELFF. Here the CDR3 DNA reads TGTGCCAGCAGCTTGGGACTAGCGGGTGGTAAAACCGGGGAGCTGTTTTTT. The rearrangement links TRBV5-4 to TRBJ2-2; 10 nucleotides agree with TRBD2. V shed 0 bases and J 5 bases; nucleotides not matched to a gene: 7. CDR1 and CDR2 (germline): SGHNT, YYREEE (reference sequence). This CDR3 has 17 residues.

The chain has TRBV11-2 and TRBJ1-2; a possible D gene is TRBD1 (5 bases). Germline V gives CDR1 SGHAT, CDR2 FQNNGV. Trimming took off 5 bases at V and 5 bases at J, with 12 bases between the two ends. The CDR3 covers 13 residues. CDR3 residues: CASSGEGRYGYTF. The CDR3 region has the DNA TGTGCCAGCAGCGGAGAGGGGAGGTATGGCTACACCTTC.

As regards this clone: Sequence at one end of the junction differs from germline and may be a read error. The rearrangement links TRBV12-5 to TRBJ2-7; possibly TRBD1 or TRBD2 for D (5 bases each). From germline, CDR1 is LGHNT and CDR2 FRNRAP. This CDR3 is built from 15 residues. In DNA form, the CDR3 reads TGTGCTAGTGGTTCTGACCGCGGGCAGGGCCCCTTTAGAGACTTC. Protein: CASGSDRGQGPFRDF.

The chain joins TRBV9 to TRBJ1-6, with a possible D match to TRBD1 (5 bases). From germline, CDR1 is SGDLS and CDR2 YYNGEE. Trimming removed 3 bases from V and 10 bases from J, with 14 bases in between. The CDR3 length is 14 residues. CDR3 protein: CASSGGPPQSPLHF. CDR3 nucleotide sequence: TGTGCCAGCAGCGGGGGACCTCCCCAGTCACCCCTCCACTTT.

CDR3 loop: CASSLRDRWEEKLFF. The CDR3 coding sequence is TGTGCCAGCAGCCTCCGGGACAGATGGGAGGAAAAACTGTTTTTT. The chain uses TRBV5-6 and TRBJ1-4; 7 bases are shared with TRBD1. There are 15 residues in the CDR3. Germline trimming cut 4 bases from V and 8 bases from J; bases unmatched to any gene: 11. The germline V gene has CDR1 SGHDT and CDR2 YYEEEE. Full variable domain (outside the CDR3, taken from reference TRBV5-6 and TRBJ1-4): DAGVTQSPTHLIKTRGQQVTLRCSPKSGHDTVSWYQQALGQGPQFIFQYYEEEERQRGNFPDRFSGHQFPNYSSELNVNALLLGDSALYLCASSLRDRWEEKLFFGSGTQLSVL.

The chain employs TRBV29-1 and TRBJ2-1; D remains unclear. V gave up 7 bases and J gave up 5 bases, with 9 bases separating them. Germline-derived CDR1 and CDR2 are SQVTM and ANQGSEA. The CDR3 contains 11 residues. The CDR3 coding sequence is TGCAGCGCCCTCCCCGACAATGAGCAGTTCTTC. The encoded protein is CSALPDNEQFF.

This clone was seen only a few times. The chain couples TRBV4-1 to TRBJ2-7, with D unclear. CDR3 length: 14 amino acids. The germline V gene encodes CDR1 MGHRA and CDR2 YSYEKL. V was trimmed by 0 bases and J by 2 bases, leaving 8 bases between them. CDR3 residues: CASSQELRTYEQYF. The CDR3 nucleotides read TGCGCCAGCAGCCAAGAACTGCGGACCTACGAGCAGTACTTC.

For this clone: This sample also contains other DNA sequences that code for the same CDR3. The chain carries TRBV19 and TRBJ2-7; no clear D gene. Germline assignment: CDR1 LNHDA and CDR2 SQIVND (reference sequence). V was pared by 1 base and J by 2 bases, with 9 bases between. The CDR3 spans 14 residues. CDR3 DNA: TGTGCCAGTAGTATAGGGTCGGGTACCTACGAGCAGTACTTC. It translates to CASSIGSGTYEQYF.

The chain combines TRBV7-8 with TRBJ2-6; TRBD1 agrees at 10 bases. From germline, CDR1 is SGHVS and CDR2 FQNEAQ. After removal of 6 bases from V and 0 bases from J, the junction contained 5 bases not matched to a gene. This CDR3 contains 17 residues. CDR3 DNA sequence: TGTGCCAGCAGTTCGACAGGGGGCAACTCTGGGGCCAACGTCCTGACTTTC. Protein product: CASSSTGGNSGANVLTF.

V is TRBV11-2 and J is TRBJ2-1; weak D call: TRBD2 (6 bases). Per germline, CDR1 SGHAT and CDR2 FQNNGV. The CDR3 runs 12 residues. V shed 5 bases and J shed 8 bases, with 10 bases lying between them. The CDR3 loop is CASSTREHEQFF. For the CDR3, the DNA is TGTGCCAGCAGCACCCGGGAGCATGAGCAGTTCTTC.

V usage is TRBV4-1 and J usage is TRBJ1-2, with a possible D match to TRBD1 (6 bases). This CDR3 is 15 amino acids long. Trimming took 1 base from V and 1 from J, leaving 10 bases between them. Germline assignment: CDR1 MGHRA and CDR2 YSYEKL. CDR3 DNA sequence: TGCGCCAGCAGCCAAGGGACAGAGCTTAACTATGGCTACACCTTC. Amino acids: CASSQGTELNYGYTF.

The chain carries TRBV27 and TRBJ2-7, with 12 bases that match TRBD2. The germline V gene encodes CDR1 MNHEY and CDR2 SMNVEV (reference sequence). The CDR3 runs to 16 residues. J gave up 2 bases and V 1 base, and 3 bases lay outside the gene matches. CDR3 in DNA: TGTGCCAGCAGTTTATACGCTAGCGGGGGGGCCTACGAGCAGTACTTC. It is translated as CASSLYASGGAYEQYF.

The chain carries TRBV19 and TRBJ1-1, with no clear D. V lost 6 bases and J lost 0, with 8 bases in between. The germline V gene has CDR1 LNHDA and CDR2 SQIVND (reference sequence). The CDR3 runs 13 residues. The CDR3 bases are TGTGCCAGTAGGCCAGGCTTGAACACTGAAGCTTTCTTT. Protein product: CASRPGLNTEAFF.

The gene calls are TRBV27 and TRBJ2-1, with 9 nucleotides matching TRBD1. Germline V gives CDR1 MNHEY, CDR2 SMNVEV (reference sequence). The V segment lost 5 bases and the J segment 4 bases; nucleotides outside the gene matches: 3. The CDR3 runs to 14 residues. CDR3 sequence: CASSPGQGYNEQFF. Written as DNA, the CDR3 is TGTGCCAGCAGTCCGGGACAGGGTTACAATGAGCAGTTCTTC.

This clone was detected only a few times. The rearrangement uses TRBV9 and TRBJ1-6, with 7 bases identical to TRBD1. The CDR3 is 15 amino acids. Germline loops: CDR1 SGDLS, CDR2 YYNGEE. Trimming at V came to 4 bases and at J to 9 bases, leaving 10 bases not matched to a gene. Here the CDR3 reads CASSIKGTVGSPLHF. CDR3 nucleotide sequence: TGTGCCAGCAGCATAAAAGGGACAGTTGGTTCACCCCTCCACTTT.

This chain uses TRBV7-9 with TRBJ2-1; a weak D match, TRBD2 (5 bases). Germline CDR1 reads SEHNR; CDR2 reads FQNEAQ (reference sequence). V was trimmed by 3 bases and J by 2 bases, leaving 8 bases between them. There are 14 residues in the CDR3. CDR3 sequence: CASSFTRTYNEQFF. In DNA, the CDR3 is TGTGCCAGCAGCTTCACTAGAACCTACAATGAGCAGTTCTTC.

The V and J genes are TRBV5-5 and TRBJ1-1, with D unresolved. V lost 2 bases, J lost 7 bases, and 9 bases lay in between. This CDR3 has 12 residues. The germline V gene encodes CDR1 SGHKS and CDR2 YYEKEE (reference sequence). The CDR3 loop reads CASSLGTFEAFF. CDR3 in DNA: TGTGCCAGCAGCTTAGGAACGTTTGAAGCTTTCTTT. The complete variable domain, with remaining parts taken from reference TRBV5-5 and TRBJ1-1, reads DAGVTQSPTHLIKTRGQQVTLRCSPISGHKSVSWYQQVLGQGPQFIFQYYEKEERGRGNFPDRFSARQFPNYSSELNVNALLLGDSALYLCASSLGTFEAFFGQGTRLTVV.

The V and J genes are TRBV28 and TRBJ2-3; TRBD2 matches 10 bases. J was trimmed by 2 bases and V by 6 bases; bases with no gene match: 5. The CDR3 sequence is 15 residues long. The germline V gene encodes CDR1 MDHEN and CDR2 SYDVKM. The DNA for the CDR3 is TGTGCCAGCAGCACTAGCGGGGCATCCACAGATACGCAGTATTTT. Amino acids: CASSTSGASTDTQYF. Full variable domain (remainder filled in from reference TRBV28 and TRBJ2-3): DVKVTQSSRYLVKRTGEKVFLECVQDMDHENMFWYRQDPGLGLRLIYFSYDVKMKEKGDIPEGYSVSREKKERFSLILESASTNQTSMYLCASSTSGASTDTQYFGPGTRLTVL.

The chain couples TRBV2 to TRBJ2-5; 9 nucleotides align to TRBD2. Germline trimming cut 2 bases from V and 6 bases from J; bases unmatched to any gene: 10. CDR1 is SNHLY and CDR2 is FYNNEI in the germline V gene. CDR3 size: 16 residues. CDR3 sequence (DNA): TGTGCCAGCAGTGAATACGGGCTAGCGGGAAAGAAGACCCAGTACTTC. This codes for CASSEYGLAGKKTQYF.

This chain links TRBV6-4 with TRBJ1-3; D is perhaps TRBD1 (6 bases). Trimming removed 3 bases from V and 0 bases from J, with 12 bases in between. Germline V lookup: CDR1 MRHNA, CDR2 SNTAGT. The CDR3 length is 16 residues. The CDR3 DNA follows: TGTGCCAGCAGTGATAGCGGGGGCTACTCTGGAAACACCATATATTTT. This gives the protein CASSDSGGYSGNTIYF.

V is TRBV13 and J is TRBJ1-6, with unresolved D. Germline V CDR1 and CDR2: PRHDT, FYEKMQ (reference sequence). This CDR3 is built from 15 residues. Trimming took 1 base from V and 4 from J, leaving 8 bases between them. CDR3 nucleotide sequence: TGTGCCAGCAGCTTAGCCAGTAAATATAATTCACCCCTCCACTTT. This sequence encodes CASSLASKYNSPLHF.

The chain has TRBV6-1 and TRBJ2-7; D remains ambiguous. V gave up 8 bases and J gave up 5 bases, with 7 bases separating them. CDR1 is MNHNS, CDR2 SASEGT, per germline. The CDR3 is 10 residues long. The CDR3 protein is CASVWDEQYF. DNA of the CDR3: TGTGCCAGCGTTTGGGACGAGCAGTACTTC.

The chain uses TRBV9 and TRBJ1-5, with 9 bases fitting TRBD1. There are 13 residues in the CDR3. V lost 7 bases to trimming and J lost 5 bases; unmatched junction nucleotides: 4. Germline V gene data show CDR1 as SGDLS and CDR2 as YYNGEE. As DNA, the CDR3 is TGTGCCAGCGGACAGGGGAGCTATCAGCCCCAGCATTTT. Translated: CASGQGSYQPQHF.

The chain uses TRBV7-6 and TRBJ2-3, with 7 bases identical to TRBD1. CDR1 and CDR2 from the germline V gene are SGHVS and FNYEAQ. Trimming at V came to 4 bases and at J to 0 bases, leaving 7 bases not matched to a gene. This CDR3 spans 16 amino acids. The DNA for the CDR3 is TGTGCCAGCAGCTCAGAACAGGGGTCTAGCACAGATACGCAGTATTTT. Its translation is CASSSEQGSSTDTQYF.

The chain carries TRBV27 and TRBJ2-7, with TRBD1 matching over 7 bases. V lost 4 bases, J lost 6 bases, and 9 bases stayed unmatched. The V gene's germline CDR1 is MNHEY and CDR2 SMNVEV (reference sequence). CDR3 size: 14 residues. The CDR3 DNA follows: TGTGCCAGCAGTTACAGGGGTCCCTCCGGCGAGCAGTACTTC. This encodes CASSYRGPSGEQYF.